The 9 T cell receptor beta chains in this list originate from one sample, sequenced in a study of patients and donors after allogeneic stem cell transplantation (dated by TCRdb to between 2020 and 2021). Libraries were made using RT-PCR. The data were produced on a NextSeq 550. The public reads were reprocessed in TCRdb via fastp at Q25 and MiXCR, keeping in-frame beta chains. Records with the same CDR3 protein are collapsed into one entry carrying the most frequent genes and DNA. This sample gives under 95,000 distinct CDR3 sequences in total; 4% to 5% of them show up just once. Clones ranked in the top ten supply 2.6% of the sample. Sequencing input: blood, either unsorted or a sorted T cell fraction (not recorded which). The receptor source for this set is a human donor who was either an allogeneic HSCT recipient or a stem cell or donor lymphocyte infusion donor (not recorded which). It is not recorded whose cells these are; they may come from a transplant donor.

This clonotype has ten or more counts. V usage is TRBV9 and J usage is TRBJ2-3, with D possibly called TRBD1 or TRBD2 (5 bases each). Germline V CDR1 and CDR2: SGDLS, YYNGEE. This CDR3 is 15 amino acids long. The V end lost 1 base, the J end lost 2 bases, and 11 bases lay between the germline ends. The chain's CDR3 is CASSVRQGDTDTQYF. CDR3 DNA sequence: TGTGCCAGCAGCGTAAGGCAGGGAGACACAGATACGCAGTATTTT.

This clonotype appeared many times. The chain joins TRBV7-2 to TRBJ2-3; D is ambiguous. V lost 5 bases to trimming and J lost 0 bases, with 9 bases between them. The germline V gene has CDR1 SGHTA and CDR2 FQGNSA. The length of the CDR3 is 14 residues. The CDR3 reads CASSPMASTDTQYF. CDR3 in DNA: TGTGCCAGCAGCCCCATGGCCAGCACAGATACGCAGTATTTT.

Ten or more counts support this clonotype. The V gene is TRBV9, the J gene TRBJ2-1; 8 bases match TRBD2. Germline CDR1 reads SGDLS; CDR2 reads YYNGEE. The J segment lost 2 bases and the V segment lost 2 bases, leaving 3 bases of the junction unmatched. The CDR3 is 15 amino acids. This CDR3 is CASSVSGGTYNEQFF. The CDR3 nucleotides are TGTGCCAGCAGCGTTTCGGGAGGGACCTACAATGAGCAGTTCTTC. The variable domain in full, with the rest retrieved from reference TRBV9 and TRBJ2-1, is DSGVTQTPKHLITATGQRVTLRCSPRSGDLSVYWYQQSLDQGLQFLIQYYNGEERAKGNILERFSAQQFPDLHSELNLSSLELGDSALYFCASSVSGGTYNEQFFGPGTRLTVL.

There are many counts of this clonotype. V gene TRBV24-1 combines with J gene TRBJ2-2, with a weak D call TRBD1 (6 bases). V was trimmed by 2 bases and J by 1 base, leaving 7 bases between them. There are 15 residues in the CDR3. Looked up from germline, CDR1 is KGHDR and CDR2 is SFDVKD. The CDR3 loop is CATSDWTENTGELFF. The CDR3 coding sequence is TGTGCCACCAGTGATTGGACAGAGAACACCGGGGAGCTGTTTTTT.

This clonotype was detected many times. The germline gene is not matched at one end of the junction; a read error may be the cause. The chain links TRBV15 to TRBJ1-2; D gene ambiguous. This CDR3 contains 11 residues. Germline V lookup: CDR1 LNHNV, CDR2 YYDKDF (reference sequence). CDR3 sequence (DNA): TGTGCCACCAGCAGAGATGGGGTGCGGGCCTTC. This encodes CATSRDGVRAF.

The rearrangement uses TRBV12-3 or TRBV12-4 and TRBJ1-1, with no clear D. Trimming cost V 5 bases and J 4 bases, with 11 bases left between them. CDR3 length: 13 residues. The CDR3 nucleotides read TGTGCCAGCAGTCCTACAGAGCCCACTGAAGCTTTCTTT. Amino acids: CASSPTEPTEAFF.

This clonotype was seen at least ten times. The V gene is TRBV29-1, the J gene TRBJ2-7; D might be TRBD1 (6 bases). Germline V gene data show CDR1 as SQVTM and CDR2 as ANQGSEA. V was trimmed by 8 bases and J by 0 bases, leaving 11 bases between them. CDR3 length: 12 residues. CDR3 nucleotide sequence: TGCAGCTCCCGGACAGACTCCTACGAGCAGTACTTC. As protein: CSSRTDSYEQYF.

This clonotype was seen ten or more times. The V and J genes are TRBV5-1 and TRBJ1-1; D gene unclear. The CDR3 is made up of 14 amino acids. CDR1 is SGHRS and CDR2 is YFSETQ in the germline V gene. The ends were cut back, 2 bases at V and 1 base at J, with 9 bases in the middle. In DNA, the CDR3 is TGCGCCAGCAGCTTCGACGGCGGGAACACTGAAGCTTTCTTT. Encoded protein: CASSFDGGNTEAFF.

A few counts support this clonotype. The chain links TRBV2 to TRBJ2-7; 10 bases fit TRBD2. With V trimmed by 5 bases and J by 6 bases, 7 bases remained unmatched. Germline CDR1 SNHLY, CDR2 FYNNEI. The CDR3 is 14 residues long. CDR3 bases: TGTGCCAGCAGTCCTAGCGGGAGAGTTGGCGAGCAGTACTTC. This sequence encodes CASSPSGRVGEQYF.